Given below is one T cell receptor beta chain in context. TCRdb's table, derived via immunoSEQ multiplex PCR, lists solely in-frame clones and lacks some. The repertoire holds roughly 25,000 clones, 85% seen once, with less than 50% in the top ten. The data belong to a study of OX40 agonist ivuxolimab in advanced cancers. Germline V gene sequence: CDR1 SEHNR, CDR2 FQNEAQ (reference sequence). The CDR3 runs to 14 residues. Trimming removed 5 bases from V and 3 bases from J, with 13 bases in between. This clonotype was obtained from an adult with an advanced solid tumor such as melanoma, head and neck, liver or kidney cancer. The genes are TRBV7-9 and TRBJ1-2; D is unclear. The sequences come from CD4+ or CD8+ T cells sorted from blood, collected in a trial of the OX40 agonist ivuxolimab. The CDR3 sequence is CASSPVAGYYGYTF. CDR3 DNA: TGTGCCAGCAGCCCCGTCGCGGGGTACTATGGCTACACCTTC. Filled out from reference TRBV7-9 and TRBJ1-2, the complete variable domain reads DTGVSQNPRHKITKRGQNVTFRCDPISEHNRLYWYRQTLGQGPEFLTYFQNEAQLEKSRLLSDRFSAERPKGSFSTLEIQRTEQGDSAMYLCASSPVAGYYGYTFGSGTRLTVV.